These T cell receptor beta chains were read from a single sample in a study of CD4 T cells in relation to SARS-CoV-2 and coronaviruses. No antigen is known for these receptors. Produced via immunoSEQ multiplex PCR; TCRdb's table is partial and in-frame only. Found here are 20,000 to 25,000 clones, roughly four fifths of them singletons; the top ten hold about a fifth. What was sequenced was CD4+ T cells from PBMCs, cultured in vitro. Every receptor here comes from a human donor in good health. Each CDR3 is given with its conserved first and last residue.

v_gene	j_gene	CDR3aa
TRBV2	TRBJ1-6	CASSMDRGSSPLHF
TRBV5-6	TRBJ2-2	CASPLGRVGELFF
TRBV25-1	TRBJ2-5	CASSEEGTGRETQYF
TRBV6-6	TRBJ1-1	CASSLVEGYHEAFF
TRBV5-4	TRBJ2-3	CASSLEGGTSTDTQYF
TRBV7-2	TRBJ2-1	CASSFFVGGPGEQFF
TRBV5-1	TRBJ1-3	CASSSGVAGNTIYF
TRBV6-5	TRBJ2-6	CASSSPPSSGANVLTF
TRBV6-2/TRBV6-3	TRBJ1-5	CASSYGSGGAGNQPQHF
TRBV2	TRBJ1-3	CASSDGVRGTNTIYF
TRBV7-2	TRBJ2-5	CASSPRTGDRSETQYF
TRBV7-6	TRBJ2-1	CASSPQSAGALEQFF
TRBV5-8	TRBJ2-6	CASSFTQSSANVLTF
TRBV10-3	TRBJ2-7	CAISGTEIEQYF
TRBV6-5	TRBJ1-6	CASSYLGLYSPLHF
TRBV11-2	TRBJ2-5	CASSRLSSGRKTQYF
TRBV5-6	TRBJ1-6	CASSELGGKRDSPLHF
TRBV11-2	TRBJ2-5	CASSGMGLSQETQYF
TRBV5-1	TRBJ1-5	CASSYGGAGGDQPQHF
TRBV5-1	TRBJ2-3	CASSLGGQKTATDTQYF
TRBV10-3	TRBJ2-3	CAISDGYTDTQYF
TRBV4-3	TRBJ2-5	CASSQGLAGGRGYQETQYF
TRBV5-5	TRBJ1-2	CASSWEVGTYGYTF
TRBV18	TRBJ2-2	CASFNRDRGVTGELFF
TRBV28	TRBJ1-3	CASSLGQPGNTIYF
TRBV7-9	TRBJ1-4	CASSPYYGKLFF
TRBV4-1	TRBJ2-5	CASSPRGLGQETQYF
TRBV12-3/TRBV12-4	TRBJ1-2	CASSTDRGYGYTF
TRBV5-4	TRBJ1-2	CASSFRGQLIGGYTF
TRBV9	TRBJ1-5	CASSVGSGSNQPQHF
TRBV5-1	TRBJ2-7	CASSYLGSLSYEQYF
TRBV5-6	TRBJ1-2	CASNTGTGYGYTF
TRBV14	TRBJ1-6	CASSPSHNSPLHF
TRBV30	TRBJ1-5	CAWSKGIRRTAGMNQPQHF
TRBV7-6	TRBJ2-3	CASSPAGPPTDTQYF
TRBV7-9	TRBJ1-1	CASSLQQMNTEAFF
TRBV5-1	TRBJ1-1	CASSAPGQGARNTEAFF
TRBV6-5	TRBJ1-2	CASSIYRVSGYTF
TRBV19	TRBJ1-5	CASSMRSGGFEPQHF
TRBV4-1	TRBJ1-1	CASSQEGPGGAPNTEAFF
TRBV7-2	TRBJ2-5	CASSLEGRGFETQYF
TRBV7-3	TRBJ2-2	CASLEVDTGELFF
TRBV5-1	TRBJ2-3	CASRTEAGTDTQYF